The rows below give T cell receptor beta chains drawn from one sample of a study of cytomegalovirus exposure and HLA in healthy donors. Produced via immunoSEQ multiplex PCR; TCRdb's table is partial and in-frame only. This table holds some 170,000 clones, about 9% found once. The sample comprised PBMCs. All receptors derive from a woman between 25 and 40 years old in good health and CMV-seropositive. The CDR3 runs from the conserved cysteine through the conserved F or W. The D gene is left open where the match is weak. Size tells how often a clone was seen (once, few, many) or the class of an expanded clone, and some rows leave it out.

D: .; J: TRBJ2-1; V: TRBV2; size: few; DNA: TGTGCCAGCAGTGATCAAGAGCAGTTCTTC; CDR3: CASSDQEQFF
D: .; J: TRBJ2-5; V: TRBV7-9; size: few; DNA: TGTGCCAGCAGCCCCAGGGTATGGGAGACCCAGTACTTC; CDR3: CASSPRVWETQYF
D: TRBD1; J: TRBJ2-1; V: TRBV7-9; size: few; DNA: TGTGCCAGCAGCTTATTGGGACAGGGCACCTACAATGAGCAGTTCTTC; CDR3: CASSLLGQGTYNEQFF
D: TRBD2; J: TRBJ2-5; V: TRBV6-6; size: .; DNA: TGTGCCAGCAGCCGACTGACTAGCGTCGAGACCCAGTACTTC; CDR3: CASSRLTSVETQYF
D: TRBD2; J: TRBJ2-1; V: TRBV11-2; size: .; DNA: TGTGCCAGCAGCCTCCGGGCGGGAGGTTCCTACAATGAGCAGTTCTTC; CDR3: CASSLRAGGSYNEQFF
D: .; J: TRBJ2-7; V: TRBV6-6; size: few; DNA: TGTGCCAGCCAAAGAGGCTGGGAGCAGTACTTC; CDR3: CASQRGWEQYF
D: TRBD2; J: TRBJ2-1; V: TRBV19; size: .; DNA: TGTGCCAGTAGTATGCCGGGACTAGCGGGTGACCCAGAGCAGTTCTTC; CDR3: CASSMPGLAGDPEQFF
D: .; J: TRBJ2-5; V: TRBV30; size: .; DNA: TGTGCCTGGAGTCTGAAACTAGCCTGGATGGAGACCCAGTACTTC; CDR3: CAWSLKLAWMETQYF
D: TRBD2; J: TRBJ2-7; V: TRBV30; size: .; DNA: TGTGCCTGGAGTGAAGGCGGGAGCACTTCCGACGAGCAGTACTTC; CDR3: CAWSEGGSTSDEQYF
D: .; J: TRBJ2-1; V: TRBV15; size: few; DNA: TGTGCCACCAGCTGGTGGGGAGGTAGGGGTACAATGGAGCAGTTCTTC; CDR3: CATSWWGGRGTMEQFF
D: .; J: TRBJ1-1; V: TRBV9; size: .; DNA: TGTGCCAGCAGCGTATTCCCTAACAGGGAGAACACTGAAGCTTTCTTT; CDR3: CASSVFPNRENTEAFF
D: TRBD1; J: TRBJ1-2; V: TRBV6-1; size: .; DNA: TGTGCCAGCAGCCCGGGACAGAGAAACTATGGCTACACCTTC; CDR3: CASSPGQRNYGYTF
D: TRBD2; J: TRBJ2-3; V: TRBV6-5; size: few; DNA: TGTGCCAGCAGTTACTCGGGACTAGCGGGAGATACGCAGTATTTT; CDR3: CASSYSGLAGDTQYF
D: TRBD1; J: TRBJ2-1; V: TRBV5-1; size: .; DNA: TGCGCCAGCAGCTCCCAAACAGGGGCGCTCAATGAGCAGTTCTTC; CDR3: CASSSQTGALNEQFF
D: .; J: TRBJ2-3; V: TRBV2; size: few; DNA: TGTGCCAGCAGTCCCAACTGGCTAGGCACAGATACGCAGTATTTT; CDR3: CASSPNWLGTDTQYF
D: TRBD1; J: TRBJ1-3; V: TRBV5-1; size: few; DNA: TGCGCCAGCAGCCTTCGACAGGGGTCCCTCGATTCTGGAAACACCATATATTTT; CDR3: CASSLRQGSLDSGNTIYF
D: TRBD1; J: TRBJ2-7; V: TRBV5-1; size: .; DNA: TGCGCCAGCAGGGTGTCCGGGACAGGGAACCACGAGCAGTACTTC; CDR3: CASRVSGTGNHEQYF